This T cell receptor beta chain is from a study of shared clonotypes between healthy human individuals. Measured with immunoSEQ multiplex PCR; TCRdb has only the in-frame clones, and not every one. The sample consists of some 2,400,000 clones, 95% of them appearing once. As concerns this clone: The target antigen is unknown.

Naive CD4+ cells were CD45RA-selected; the remaining cells were memory. The CDR3 length is 16 residues. The ends lost 0 bases at V and 8 bases at J; junction bases unmatched: 10. In germline, CDR1 is MGHRA, CDR2 YSYEKL. Overall study findings and caveats: Rarefaction curves obtained for sorted subsets showed sequencing incomplete despite large depth. A reduction in generation probabilities was seen for non-shared clonotypes relative to those shared by all four donors.

Sequenced sample: naive CD4+ T cells sorted from blood. Stated subset: CD45RA+ positively selected. The receptor was derived from a man aged 18 to 35 in good health. The gene calls are TRBV4-1 and TRBJ1-5, with TRBD1 matching 7 bases. The CDR3 sequence is CASSQDSDRLPKPQHF. The CDR3 DNA follows: TGCGCCAGCAGCCAAGATTCGGACAGGCTCCCGAAGCCCCAGCATTTT.